This is a list of T cell receptor beta chains from one sample in a study of cytomegalovirus exposure and HLA in healthy donors. The protocol was immunoSEQ multiplex PCR, while the TCRdb copy is restricted to in-frame clones and leaves out a portion. Among more than 95,000 clones listed, approximately 90% were seen once. The sample taken for sequencing was PBMCs. All receptors derive from a man younger than 35 in good health and CMV-seronegative. The conserved cysteine and the conserved F or W are not part of the CDR3 here. A D gene is named only where the DNA matches it firmly. Clone size, where shown, is once, few, many, or a class for clones that have expanded.

v_gene: TRBV27; j_gene: TRBJ2-2; d_gene: -; abundance: few; CDR3aa: ASRQDLITGELF
v_gene: TRBV4-3; j_gene: TRBJ2-7; d_gene: -; abundance: -; CDR3aa: ASSQEDFVYEQY
v_gene: TRBV7-2; j_gene: TRBJ2-3; d_gene: TRBD2; abundance: -; CDR3aa: ASSPVRWDSGRGDTQY
v_gene: TRBV7-2; j_gene: TRBJ2-2; d_gene: TRBD1; abundance: -; CDR3aa: ASSSQGAGELF
v_gene: TRBV6-6; j_gene: TRBJ1-4; d_gene: -; abundance: -; CDR3aa: ASSYSGLSNEKLF
v_gene: TRBV5-6; j_gene: TRBJ2-7; d_gene: -; abundance: -; CDR3aa: ASSRGYREHEQY
v_gene: TRBV27; j_gene: TRBJ1-2; d_gene: TRBD1; abundance: -; CDR3aa: ASSPRQGANGYT
v_gene: TRBV7-2; j_gene: TRBJ2-7; d_gene: -; abundance: few; CDR3aa: ASSLTGFSYEQY
v_gene: TRBV7-2; j_gene: TRBJ2-1; d_gene: TRBD2; abundance: -; CDR3aa: ASSLGGGVNEQF
v_gene: TRBV5-1; j_gene: TRBJ1-4; d_gene: -; abundance: -; CDR3aa: ASSLLGGGLNEKLF
v_gene: TRBV28; j_gene: TRBJ1-3; d_gene: -; abundance: -; CDR3aa: ASSRDTVGNTIY
v_gene: TRBV28; j_gene: TRBJ1-2; d_gene: TRBD1; abundance: -; CDR3aa: ASSSRDRAGSSYGYT
v_gene: TRBV7-8; j_gene: TRBJ2-3; d_gene: -; abundance: -; CDR3aa: ASSRDSHATSTDTQY
v_gene: TRBV6-5; j_gene: TRBJ1-1; d_gene: -; abundance: -; CDR3aa: ASSHSATGGNTEAF
v_gene: TRBV9; j_gene: TRBJ1-4; d_gene: -; abundance: -; CDR3aa: ASSVGTGSTNEKLF
v_gene: TRBV2; j_gene: TRBJ2-1; d_gene: -; abundance: -; CDR3aa: ASSTGFYNEQF
v_gene: TRBV29-1; j_gene: TRBJ2-6; d_gene: -; abundance: -; CDR3aa: SVVPTGTGANVLT
v_gene: TRBV5-1; j_gene: TRBJ2-1; d_gene: -; abundance: -; CDR3aa: ASSAGSYNEQF
v_gene: TRBV27; j_gene: TRBJ2-3; d_gene: TRBD1; abundance: -; CDR3aa: ASTGFGGQGPDTQY
v_gene: TRBV6-5; j_gene: TRBJ2-7; d_gene: -; abundance: -; CDR3aa: ASSYSGGDYEQY
v_gene: TRBV10-3; j_gene: TRBJ2-7; d_gene: TRBD2; abundance: -; CDR3aa: AISESPSGSYEQY
v_gene: TRBV5-1; j_gene: TRBJ2-2; d_gene: -; abundance: few; CDR3aa: ASCPVSGATGELF
v_gene: TRBV18; j_gene: TRBJ1-1; d_gene: TRBD1; abundance: -; CDR3aa: ASSRGTGGSNTEAF
v_gene: TRBV4-1; j_gene: TRBJ2-7; d_gene: -; abundance: -; CDR3aa: ASSLGTDSSYEQY
v_gene: TRBV18; j_gene: TRBJ1-6; d_gene: TRBD1; abundance: -; CDR3aa: ASSPQGADSPLH
v_gene: TRBV25-1; j_gene: TRBJ2-3; d_gene: -; abundance: -; CDR3aa: ASSELGSGRTDTQY
v_gene: TRBV28; j_gene: TRBJ2-2; d_gene: -; abundance: -; CDR3aa: ASSYTTGELF
v_gene: TRBV28; j_gene: TRBJ2-5; d_gene: TRBD2; abundance: -; CDR3aa: ASSLTGLAAQETQY
v_gene: TRBV19; j_gene: TRBJ2-5; d_gene: TRBD2; abundance: -; CDR3aa: ASSNLRGGRETQY
v_gene: TRBV6-4; j_gene: TRBJ2-1; d_gene: TRBD2; abundance: few; CDR3aa: ASSGTSGTYNEQF
v_gene: TRBV4-3; j_gene: TRBJ1-2; d_gene: -; abundance: -; CDR3aa: ASSQDSGHRGYT
v_gene: TRBV27; j_gene: TRBJ2-3; d_gene: -; abundance: -; CDR3aa: ASSPTIPTGGTDTQY
v_gene: TRBV5-1; j_gene: TRBJ1-1; d_gene: -; abundance: -; CDR3aa: ASSLDSGMNTEAF
v_gene: TRBV30; j_gene: TRBJ1-1; d_gene: -; abundance: -; CDR3aa: AWGLHRNTEAF
v_gene: TRBV6-4; j_gene: TRBJ2-1; d_gene: -; abundance: -; CDR3aa: ASKPMSGTNYNEQF
v_gene: TRBV16; j_gene: TRBJ2-7; d_gene: TRBD1; abundance: -; CDR3aa: ASSQDRGRWEYEQY
v_gene: TRBV7-2; j_gene: TRBJ1-4; d_gene: -; abundance: -; CDR3aa: ASSLTQINEKLF
v_gene: TRBV11-2; j_gene: TRBJ2-2; d_gene: -; abundance: -; CDR3aa: ASSIFEDSGELF
v_gene: TRBV6-1; j_gene: TRBJ2-1; d_gene: TRBD1; abundance: -; CDR3aa: ASGPGQGVSERQF
v_gene: TRBV19; j_gene: TRBJ2-5; d_gene: TRBD1; abundance: -; CDR3aa: ASSEQGFYKETQY
v_gene: TRBV25-1; j_gene: TRBJ1-6; d_gene: -; abundance: -; CDR3aa: ASRLSRGSNSPLH
v_gene: TRBV5-1; j_gene: TRBJ2-7; d_gene: -; abundance: -; CDR3aa: ASSLDSHYEQY
v_gene: TRBV19; j_gene: TRBJ2-4; d_gene: TRBD1; abundance: -; CDR3aa: ASSSTGAGYIQY
v_gene: TRBV7-9; j_gene: TRBJ1-1; d_gene: -; abundance: -; CDR3aa: ASSLVLGTYEAF
v_gene: TRBV27; j_gene: TRBJ2-5; d_gene: TRBD2; abundance: -; CDR3aa: ASKDLLAGGKSAY
v_gene: TRBV27; j_gene: TRBJ2-7; d_gene: TRBD1; abundance: -; CDR3aa: ASSLKGTESSYEQY
v_gene: TRBV4-2; j_gene: TRBJ2-3; d_gene: -; abundance: few; CDR3aa: ASSRSLESTDTQY
v_gene: TRBV28; j_gene: TRBJ2-3; d_gene: -; abundance: -; CDR3aa: ASKQTPPGYDTQY
v_gene: TRBV12-5; j_gene: TRBJ2-7; d_gene: TRBD1; abundance: once; CDR3aa: ASGRTGQRYHYEQY
v_gene: TRBV28; j_gene: TRBJ1-2; d_gene: -; abundance: -; CDR3aa: ASSFDPTPGHNYGYT
v_gene: TRBV11-3; j_gene: TRBJ2-1; d_gene: -; abundance: -; CDR3aa: ASSPATDEQF
v_gene: TRBV9; j_gene: TRBJ1-6; d_gene: -; abundance: -; CDR3aa: ASSVGWGTGEGNSPLH
v_gene: TRBV19; j_gene: TRBJ1-6; d_gene: -; abundance: -; CDR3aa: ASRLLNRVSSYNSPLH
v_gene: TRBV5-8; j_gene: TRBJ1-1; d_gene: -; abundance: -; CDR3aa: ASSLGVRLRGTEAF
v_gene: TRBV7-8; j_gene: TRBJ2-1; d_gene: TRBD2; abundance: few; CDR3aa: ASSLAMAGDTYNEQF
v_gene: TRBV27; j_gene: TRBJ1-2; d_gene: -; abundance: -; CDR3aa: ASSLSENYGYT
v_gene: TRBV10-3; j_gene: TRBJ1-2; d_gene: -; abundance: -; CDR3aa: ATTGELDNYGYT